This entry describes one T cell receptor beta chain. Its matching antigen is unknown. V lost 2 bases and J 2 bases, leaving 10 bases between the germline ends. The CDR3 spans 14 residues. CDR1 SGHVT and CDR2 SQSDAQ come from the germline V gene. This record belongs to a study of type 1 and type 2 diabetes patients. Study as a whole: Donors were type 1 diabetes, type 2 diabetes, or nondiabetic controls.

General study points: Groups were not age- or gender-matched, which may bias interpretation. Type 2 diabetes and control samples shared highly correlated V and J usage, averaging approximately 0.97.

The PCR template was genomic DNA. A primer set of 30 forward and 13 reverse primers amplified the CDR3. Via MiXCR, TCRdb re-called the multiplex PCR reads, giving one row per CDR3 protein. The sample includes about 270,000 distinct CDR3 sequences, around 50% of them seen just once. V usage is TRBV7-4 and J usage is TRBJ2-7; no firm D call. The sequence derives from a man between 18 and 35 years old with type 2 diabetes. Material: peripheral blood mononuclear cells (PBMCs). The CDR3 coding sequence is TGTGCCAGCAGCTTATCCTCAGGACCCTACGAGCAGTACTTC. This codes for CASSLSSGPYEQYF.